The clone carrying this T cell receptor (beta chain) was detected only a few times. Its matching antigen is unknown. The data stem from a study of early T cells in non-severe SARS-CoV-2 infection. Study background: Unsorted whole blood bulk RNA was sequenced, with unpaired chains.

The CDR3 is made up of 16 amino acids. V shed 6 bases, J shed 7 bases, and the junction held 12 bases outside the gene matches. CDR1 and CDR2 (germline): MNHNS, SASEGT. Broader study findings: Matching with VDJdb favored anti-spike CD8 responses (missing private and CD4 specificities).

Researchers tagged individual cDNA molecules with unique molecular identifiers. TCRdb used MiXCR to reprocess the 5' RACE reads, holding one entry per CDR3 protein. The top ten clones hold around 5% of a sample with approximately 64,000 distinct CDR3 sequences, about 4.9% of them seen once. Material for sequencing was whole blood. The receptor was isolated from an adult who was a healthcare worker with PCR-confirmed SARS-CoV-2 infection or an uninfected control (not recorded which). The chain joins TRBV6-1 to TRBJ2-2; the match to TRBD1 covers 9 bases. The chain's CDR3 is CASRVTGTGRIGELFF. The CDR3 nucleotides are TGTGCCAGCAGAGTTACCGGGACAGGGAGGATCGGGGAGCTGTTTTTT.